This is a list of T cell receptor beta chains from one sample in a study of T cell changes during pregnancy in multiple sclerosis. The assay was immunoSEQ multiplex PCR, and TCRdb's table has in-frame clones only and misses some. The sample lists around 36,000 clones, more than 85% seen once, with over 6.5% in the top ten. The specimen comprised CD8+ T cells from peripheral blood mononuclear cells, sampled before pregnancy. The source of these receptors is a female donor with multiple sclerosis, enrolled in a pregnancy study. Both conserved end residues are part of each CDR3. The D gene is left open where the match is weak. The size of a clone is reported for some rows only, either as once, few or many, or as a class for expanded clones.

>TRBJ2-7|TRBV28|TRBD1|NA
TGTGCCAGCAGTATACGGGACAGGGGACTCTACGAGCAGTACTTC
CASSIRDRGLYEQYF
>TRBJ2-1|TRBV19|NA|NA
TGTGCCAGTACCCGGAGGGCGAGCTCCTACAATGAGCAGTTCTTC
CASTRRASSYNEQFF
>TRBJ2-1|TRBV9|NA|NA
TGTGCCAGCAGCGCGCCAGACAATGAGCAGTTCTTC
CASSAPDNEQFF
>TRBJ2-3|TRBV7-2|TRBD2|NA
TGTGCCAGCAGCTTACTAGCGGGGAGCACAGATACGCAGTATTTT
CASSLLAGSTDTQYF
>TRBJ1-5|TRBV30|TRBD1|NA
TGTGCCTGGAGTTGGGACAGGAAAGATCAGCCCCAGCATTTT
CAWSWDRKDQPQHF
>TRBJ1-5|TRBV27|NA|NA
TGTGCCAGCTCTAGGGGAAGCAATCAGCCCCAGCATTTT
CASSRGSNQPQHF
>TRBJ2-7|TRBV9|NA|NA
TGTGCCAGCAGCGTAGGTCCCAGGGCTAACGAGCAGTACTTC
CASSVGPRANEQYF
>TRBJ2-1|TRBV19|TRBD2|few
TGTGCCAGTAGTATTCTCACTAGCGGGATAGGCAATGAGCAGTTCTTC
CASSILTSGIGNEQFF
>TRBJ2-2|TRBV9|TRBD1|NA
TGTGCCAGCAGGTTGGGACAGGACGACACCGGGGAGCTGTTTTTT
CASRLGQDDTGELFF
>TRBJ1-1|TRBV7-9|NA|NA
TGTGCCAGCAGGGACCCAGAGGGCACTGAAGCTTTCTTT
CASRDPEGTEAFF
>TRBJ2-5|TRBV11-1|TRBD2|NA
TGTGCCAGCAGCTACCTGGGCGGGGGTGAGACCCAGTACTTC
CASSYLGGGETQYF
>TRBJ2-2|TRBV2|TRBD2|NA
TGTGCCAGCAGTGAGCGGGAGCGGCTGGGCACCGGGGAGCTGTTTTTT
CASSERERLGTGELFF
>TRBJ2-7|TRBV5-1|TRBD2|NA
TGCGCCAGCAGCTTTGCTAGCGGGAACTACGAGCAGTACTTC
CASSFASGNYEQYF
>TRBJ2-1|TRBV29-1|NA|NA
TGCAGCGTTGAGATTGGCAGGGGCGATGAGCAGTTCTTC
CSVEIGRGDEQFF